Following are 21 T cell receptor beta chains from one sample sequenced in a study of cytomegalovirus exposure and HLA in healthy donors listed by TCRdb under 2017. The library was produced with the immunoSEQ multiplex PCR assay. A mixture of 60 forward primers for TCR Vbeta segments and 13 reverse primers for TCR Jbeta segments was used in the multiplex PCR. TCRdb retrieved this table from immuneACCESS and kept in-frame rearrangements only. Not all clones are present; in checked studies, unresolved V genes account for under half, and no reason is known for the remainder. The sample table lists about 92,000 clones, roughly 80% of them with a count of one. Approximately 7.4% of the sample comes from the top ten. Material: PBMCs. The receptors stem from a man aged 45-65 years in good health and CMV-seropositive.

The DNA for the CDR3 is TGCGCCAGCAGCCCGGGCCGGGACAGATCCTACGAGCAGTACTTC. It is translated as CASSPGRDRSYEQYF. V and J are TRBV5-1 and TRBJ2-7; 7 bases line up with TRBD1. The CDR3 covers 15 residues. The V gene end was trimmed by 4 bases and the J gene end by 1 base; junction bases not matched to a gene: 8. CDR1 is SGHRS and CDR2 is YFSETQ in the germline V gene.

The V call is TRBV4-1, the J call TRBJ2-1; possible D gene TRBD2, 6 bases. The V gene's germline CDR1 is MGHRA and CDR2 YSYEKL. V gave up 3 bases and J gave up 0 bases, with 15 bases separating them. CDR3 length: 17 residues. This CDR3 reads CASSHYRDSVSYNEQFF. CDR3 in DNA: TGCGCCAGCAGCCATTACCGGGACTCAGTCTCCTACAATGAGCAGTTCTTC.

V is TRBV19 and J is TRBJ2-1, with 10 bases fitting TRBD1. The CDR3 runs 15 residues. V dropped 0 bases and J dropped 9; count of bases not matched to a gene: 5. CDR1 LNHDA and CDR2 SQIVND come from the germline V gene (reference sequence). The CDR3 DNA sequence: TGTGCCAGTAGTATAGAGACAGGGGGCTCGGGTGAGCAGTTCTTC. It yields the protein CASSIETGGSGEQFF.

The chain has TRBV28 and TRBJ2-2; D gene ambiguous. Germline CDR1 MDHEN, CDR2 SYDVKM. The CDR3 has 15 amino acids. The ends were cut back, 2 bases at V and 1 base at J, with 8 bases in the middle. The CDR3 sequence is CASSLQVMNTGELFF. The CDR3 nucleotides are TGTGCCAGCAGTTTACAGGTTATGAACACCGGGGAGCTGTTTTTT.

This sequence joins TRBV6-5 and TRBJ1-4; unclear D gene. The CDR3 is made up of 12 amino acids. Trimming took off 5 bases at V and 16 bases at J, with 17 bases between the two ends. The germline CDR1 and CDR2 sequences are MNHEY and SVGAGI. CDR3 nucleotides: TGTGCCAGCAGTACTCCCTCCGGGGTAGCGTTTTTT. Protein product: CASSTPSGVAFF.

The chain couples TRBV5-6 to TRBJ2-5; a possible D gene is TRBD1 (6 bases). V was shortened by 0 bases and J by 13 bases, with 13 bases between the two germline ends. The CDR3 is made up of 12 amino acids. The germline CDR1 and CDR2 sequences are SGHDT and YYEEEE. CDR3 coding DNA: TGTGCCAGCAGCTTGGATACAGGGACGGGGTACTTC. Translating gives CASSLDTGTGYF.

The gene calls are TRBV27 and TRBJ1-5, with 8 bases lining up with TRBD1. The CDR3 runs 14 residues. Germline assignment: CDR1 MNHEY and CDR2 SMNVEV (reference sequence). With 5 bases clipped from V and 6 bases from J, the junction kept 6 bases outside the gene matches. The CDR3 protein is CASSPPGGGQPQHF. The DNA for the CDR3 is TGTGCCAGCAGTCCCCCAGGGGGCGGTCAGCCCCAGCATTTT.

The chain is built from TRBV7-9 and TRBJ2-3; no clear D gene. V was clipped by 7 bases and J by 2 bases, with 4 bases between them. This CDR3 has 11 amino acids. In germline, CDR1 is SEHNR, CDR2 FQNEAQ (reference sequence). CDR3 bases: TGTGCCAGCACCGTCACAGATACGCAGTATTTT. Residues: CASTVTDTQYF.

This chain links TRBV6-8 with TRBJ2-3, with 9 bases matching TRBD2. With V trimmed by 2 bases and J by 1 base, 4 bases remained unmatched. In germline, CDR1 is MNHGY, CDR2 SAAAGT. This CDR3 is 16 amino acids long. This chain's CDR3 is CASSYMLAGCTDTQYF. Written as DNA, the CDR3 is TGTGCCAGCAGTTACATGCTAGCGGGATGCACAGATACGCAGTATTTT.

This chain links TRBV6-5 with TRBJ1-4; 9 bases fit TRBD1. CDR3 length: 15 amino acids. The germline V gene encodes CDR1 MNHEY and CDR2 SVGAGI. V lost 0 bases, J lost 4 bases, and 0 bases stayed unmatched. The CDR3 sequence: CASSYSDRGNEKLFF. The CDR3 DNA follows: TGTGCCAGCAGTTACTCGGACAGGGGTAATGAAAAACTGTTTTTT.

This rearrangement joins TRBV28 to TRBJ1-1; 9 bases are shared with TRBD1. Germline V gene lookup returns CDR1 MDHEN and CDR2 SYDVKM. With V trimmed by 7 bases and J by 5 bases, 8 bases remained unmatched. The CDR3 extends over 14 amino acids. For the CDR3, the DNA is TGTGCCAGCACCTTGACAGGGGGAAAGACTGAAGCTTTCTTT. Its translation is CASTLTGGKTEAFF.

This clone was observed a few times. The CDR3 DNA reads as TGTGCCACCAGCAGAGATGCGGGAACTAATTCACCCCTCCACTTT. It encodes CATSRDAGTNSPLHF. The chain recombines TRBV15 with TRBJ1-6; the D is unclear. The ends were cut back, 0 bases at V and 6 bases at J, with 9 bases in the middle. Germline assignment: CDR1 LNHNV and CDR2 YYDKDF (reference sequence). CDR3 size: 15 residues.

The rearrangement joins TRBV5-4 to TRBJ2-1; 8 bases match TRBD2. The CDR3 consists of 17 residues. CDR1 SGHNT and CDR2 YYREEE come from the germline V gene (reference sequence). V was pared by 0 bases and J by 0 bases, with 5 bases of the junction left unmatched. CDR3 in amino acids: CASSLGAGANSYNEQFF. CDR3 DNA: TGTGCCAGCAGCTTGGGAGCGGGGGCCAACTCCTACAATGAGCAGTTCTTC.

The chain joins TRBV7-2 to TRBJ2-7; 11 bases map to TRBD1. V gave up 3 bases and J gave up 4 bases; unmatched junction bases: 5. This CDR3 comprises 15 residues. Looked up from germline, CDR1 is SGHTA and CDR2 is FQGNSA. CDR3 in amino acids: CASSLIGQGAYEQYF. The DNA for the CDR3 is TGTGCCAGCAGCTTGATAGGACAGGGGGCGTACGAGCAGTACTTC.

V gene TRBV7-2 combines with J gene TRBJ2-3, with D perhaps matching TRBD2 (5 bases). The CDR3 is 12 residues long. Germline loops: CDR1 SGHTA, CDR2 FQGNSA. V dropped 5 bases and J dropped 7 bases, with 10 bases sitting between them. The CDR3 nucleotides read TGTGCCAGCAGCAAACTAGGCAATACGCAGTATTTT. Translated, it gives CASSKLGNTQYF.

V usage is TRBV4-3 and J usage is TRBJ2-1; 9 bases are shared with TRBD2. The J segment lost 4 bases and the V segment lost 4 bases, leaving 5 bases of the junction unmatched. Per germline, CDR1 LGHNA and CDR2 YSLEER. The CDR3 loop spans 15 amino acids. CDR3 nucleotide sequence: TGCGCCAGCAGCCCCTTTGCGGGAGGGTACAATGAGCAGTTCTTC. It yields the protein CASSPFAGGYNEQFF.

This chain uses TRBV9 with TRBJ1-1; weak D call: TRBD1 (5 bases). The CDR3 is 14 amino acids. The V end was cut by 2 bases, the J end by 1 base, with 9 bases between. The V gene's germline CDR1 is SGDLS and CDR2 YYNGEE. The CDR3 region is CASSVLQGNTEAFF. CDR3 bases: TGTGCCAGCAGCGTGCTTCAGGGGAACACTGAAGCTTTCTTT.

This chain links TRBV4-1 with TRBJ2-1; 9 bases are a match to TRBD2. This CDR3 comprises 17 residues. CDR1 and CDR2 (germline): MGHRA, YSYEKL. With 1 base clipped from V and 7 bases from J, the junction kept 11 bases outside the gene matches. The CDR3 nucleotides are TGCGCCAGCAGCCAAGTAGTATTCGGGGCGGGGGGGAATGAGCAGTTCTTC. Encoded protein: CASSQVVFGAGGNEQFF.

This chain links TRBV6-5 with TRBJ1-2; 7 bases match TRBD1. V lost 6 bases to trimming and J lost 7 bases; unmatched junction nucleotides: 8. CDR3 length: 13 residues. Germline CDR1 and CDR2: MNHEY and SVGAGI. CDR3 protein: CASRATGFSGYTF. CDR3 nucleotides: TGTGCCAGCAGGGCGACAGGGTTCTCTGGCTACACCTTC.

V gene TRBV9 combines with J gene TRBJ1-1; 8 nucleotides line up with TRBD1. Germline V gives CDR1 SGDLS, CDR2 YYNGEE. This CDR3 is 15 amino acids long. V dropped 4 bases and J dropped 1; count of bases not matched to a gene: 6. In DNA, the CDR3 is TGTGCCAGCAGCTCCCTCGACAGGGGGAACACTGAAGCTTTCTTT. It specifies CASSSLDRGNTEAFF.

The chain links TRBV7-2 to TRBJ1-4, with unresolved D. Germline V gene lookup returns CDR1 SGHTA and CDR2 FQGNSA. The CDR3 covers 15 residues. Trimming took 1 base from V and 10 from J, leaving 16 bases between them. The DNA of the CDR3 is TGTGCCAGCAGCTTAGGAGGCGGAGGTATTGGAAAACTGTTTTTT. Its protein is CASSLGGGGIGKLFF.